Listed below are T cell receptor beta chains from one sample, sequenced in a study of cytomegalovirus exposure and HLA in healthy donors. Method: immunoSEQ multiplex PCR; TCRdb's copy keeps in-frame clones and lacks some. The top ten hold roughly 2.6% of the sample, which has approximately 190,000 clones, about 80% seen once. Source material: PBMCs. The receptors come from a woman in her forties or fifties in good health and CMV-seropositive. Both conserved end residues are part of each CDR3. D genes are given only for firm matches. Clone size is given for some rows only: seen once, a few or many times, or a class if the clone is expanded.

v_gene: TRBV6-1; d_gene: -; abundance: few; j_gene: TRBJ1-5; CDR3nt: TGTGCCAGCAGTGAATCCGGGGGAAGGGCTCAGCCCCAGCATTTT; CDR3aa: CASSESGGRAQPQHF
v_gene: TRBV6-5; d_gene: TRBD1; abundance: -; j_gene: TRBJ1-1; CDR3nt: TGTGCCAGCAGTTACTCCGGACAGGGAGGCACTGAAGCTTTCTTT; CDR3aa: CASSYSGQGGTEAFF
v_gene: TRBV14; d_gene: -; abundance: -; j_gene: TRBJ1-5; CDR3nt: TGTGCCAGCAGCCAAGGGGACCAGGGGTGGGAGCAATCAGCCCCAGCATTT; CDR3aa: CASSQGDQGWEQSAPAF
v_gene: TRBV10-3; d_gene: -; abundance: -; j_gene: TRBJ1-5; CDR3nt: TGTGCCATCAGTGAGACAAGCAATCAGCCCCAGCATTTT; CDR3aa: CAISETSNQPQHF
v_gene: TRBV5-4; d_gene: TRBD1; abundance: -; j_gene: TRBJ1-6; CDR3nt: TGTGCCAGCAGCTTGTCCGGGACAGGACGCTCACCCCTCCACTTT; CDR3aa: CASSLSGTGRSPLHF
v_gene: TRBV19; d_gene: TRBD1; abundance: -; j_gene: TRBJ2-7; CDR3nt: TGTGCCAGTAGTATGGGGGACAGGCCCTACGAGCAGTACTTC; CDR3aa: CASSMGDRPYEQYF
v_gene: TRBV30; d_gene: -; abundance: -; j_gene: TRBJ1-1; CDR3nt: TGTGCCTGGAATCGCCAGTACAGGTTCACTGAAGCTTTCTTT; CDR3aa: CAWNRQYRFTEAFF
v_gene: TRBV19; d_gene: TRBD1; abundance: -; j_gene: TRBJ1-4; CDR3nt: TGTGCCAGTAGCAGCGACAGGGTCGGTGAAAAACTGTTTTTT; CDR3aa: CASSSDRVGEKLFF
v_gene: TRBV19; d_gene: -; abundance: -; j_gene: TRBJ1-5; CDR3nt: TGTGCCAGTAGTATATCGGGATCAAATCAGCCCCAGCATTTT; CDR3aa: CASSISGSNQPQHF
v_gene: TRBV4-1; d_gene: TRBD1; abundance: -; j_gene: TRBJ2-7; CDR3nt: TGCGCCAGCAGCCAAACCAGACAGGGACCCTACGAGCAGTACTTC; CDR3aa: CASSQTRQGPYEQYF
v_gene: TRBV10-1; d_gene: TRBD2; abundance: -; j_gene: TRBJ2-1; CDR3nt: TGCGCCAGCAGTCAGAGGACTAGCGGGGGGAACAATGAGCAGTTCTTC; CDR3aa: CASSQRTSGGNNEQFF
v_gene: TRBV9; d_gene: TRBD1; abundance: -; j_gene: TRBJ2-7; CDR3nt: TGTGCCAGCAGTCCGGGACAGGCAACATCCTACGAGCAGTACTTC; CDR3aa: CASSPGQATSYEQYF
v_gene: TRBV6-6; d_gene: -; abundance: -; j_gene: TRBJ1-1; CDR3nt: TGTGCCAGCAGTTATGAGGCCTACACTGAAGCTTTCTTT; CDR3aa: CASSYEAYTEAFF
v_gene: TRBV6-6; d_gene: TRBD1; abundance: once; j_gene: TRBJ2-7; CDR3nt: TGTGCCAGCAGTCCTTGGGACAGAAGCTACGAGCAGTACTTC; CDR3aa: CASSPWDRSYEQYF
v_gene: TRBV29-1; d_gene: TRBD1; abundance: -; j_gene: TRBJ1-1; CDR3nt: TGCAGCGTTGAAAAACCGGGACAGGGGACTGAAGCTTTCTTT; CDR3aa: CSVEKPGQGTEAFF
v_gene: TRBV5-1; d_gene: -; abundance: -; j_gene: TRBJ1-6; CDR3nt: TGCGCCAGCAGCACTCCAGGGTCACCCCTCCACTTT; CDR3aa: CASSTPGSPLHF
v_gene: TRBV7-9; d_gene: -; abundance: -; j_gene: TRBJ2-7; CDR3nt: TGTGCCAGCAGCTTAACTCGGGCAGGGGACTACGAGCAGTACTTC; CDR3aa: CASSLTRAGDYEQYF
v_gene: TRBV29-1; d_gene: -; abundance: -; j_gene: TRBJ2-1; CDR3nt: TGCAGCGTTGGGAGACAGGACTATGAGCAGTTCTTC; CDR3aa: CSVGRQDYEQFF
v_gene: TRBV2; d_gene: -; abundance: medium-sized; j_gene: TRBJ2-7; CDR3nt: TGTGCCAGCAGGCCCAGTGGGGGGAGCTCCTACGAGCAGTACTTC; CDR3aa: CASRPSGGSSYEQYF
v_gene: TRBV5-6; d_gene: -; abundance: -; j_gene: TRBJ2-7; CDR3nt: TGTGCCAGCAGCTCGACCCGCCAGGGATATAGCTCCTACGAGCAGTACTTC; CDR3aa: CASSSTRQGYSSYEQYF
v_gene: TRBV7-9; d_gene: -; abundance: -; j_gene: TRBJ1-2; CDR3nt: TGTGCCAGCAGCCACTACACCTTC; CDR3aa: CASSHYTF
v_gene: TRBV6-1; d_gene: TRBD1; abundance: once; j_gene: TRBJ2-7; CDR3nt: TGTGCCAGCAGAGAACAGGGGAGCGAGCAGTACTTC; CDR3aa: CASREQGSEQYF
v_gene: TRBV18; d_gene: -; abundance: few; j_gene: TRBJ1-4; CDR3nt: TGTGCCAGCTCACCACCGACCCCGGGGGATGAAAAACTGTTTTTT; CDR3aa: CASSPPTPGDEKLFF
v_gene: TRBV5-1; d_gene: -; abundance: few; j_gene: TRBJ1-5; CDR3nt: TGCGCCAGCAGCTTGGGACAGGAGGATCAGCCCCAGCATTTT; CDR3aa: CASSLGQEDQPQHF
v_gene: TRBV6-6; d_gene: -; abundance: -; j_gene: TRBJ2-2; CDR3nt: TGTGCCAGCAGTTACTCGATGCGGCCCCAGGGCGGGGAGCTGTTTTTT; CDR3aa: CASSYSMRPQGGELFF
v_gene: TRBV5-1; d_gene: TRBD2; abundance: -; j_gene: TRBJ2-5; CDR3nt: TGCGCCAGCAGCTTGCTAGCGGGGGGAAACCAAGAGACCCAGTACTTC; CDR3aa: CASSLLAGGNQETQYF
v_gene: TRBV6-6; d_gene: TRBD1; abundance: once; j_gene: TRBJ1-5; CDR3nt: TGTGCCAGCAGTCCAGGGGGCGCCGGCATCAATCAGCCCCAGCATTTT; CDR3aa: CASSPGGAGINQPQHF
v_gene: TRBV11-3; d_gene: TRBD2; abundance: -; j_gene: TRBJ2-1; CDR3nt: TGTGCCAGCAGCTTAGCGGGGGGAGACAATGAGCAGTTCTTC; CDR3aa: CASSLAGGDNEQFF
v_gene: TRBV7-3; d_gene: TRBD2; abundance: once; j_gene: TRBJ2-2; CDR3nt: TGTGCCAGCAGCCCCCGGGTAGCGGGGGCCGCGGGGGAGCTGTTTTTT; CDR3aa: CASSPRVAGAAGELFF
v_gene: TRBV5-4; d_gene: -; abundance: few; j_gene: TRBJ1-1; CDR3nt: TGTGCCAGCAGCTTGGTTAGGGGCCCCGAAGCTTTCTTT; CDR3aa: CASSLVRGPEAFF
v_gene: TRBV7-8; d_gene: -; abundance: -; j_gene: TRBJ2-6; CDR3nt: TGTGCCAGCAGCTTCCGGACTGCTGGGGCCAACGTCCTGACTTTC; CDR3aa: CASSFRTAGANVLTF
v_gene: TRBV5-4; d_gene: -; abundance: -; j_gene: TRBJ1-3; CDR3nt: TGTGCCAGCAGCTTGCAGGGAACCTCTGGAAACACCATATATTTT; CDR3aa: CASSLQGTSGNTIYF
v_gene: TRBV7-9; d_gene: -; abundance: -; j_gene: TRBJ2-7; CDR3nt: TGTGCCAGCAGCTTAGAGGTGGCGGAGGGCGAGCAGTACTTC; CDR3aa: CASSLEVAEGEQYF
v_gene: TRBV9; d_gene: TRBD2; abundance: -; j_gene: TRBJ2-1; CDR3nt: TGTGCCAGCAGCGTAGTCGCGCGGGGGGCCACCTACAATGAGCAGTTCTTC; CDR3aa: CASSVVARGATYNEQFF
v_gene: TRBV28; d_gene: -; abundance: -; j_gene: TRBJ1-2; CDR3nt: TGTGCCAGCAGTTTTGCGGCGGACTATGGCTACACCTTC; CDR3aa: CASSFAADYGYTF
v_gene: TRBV14; d_gene: -; abundance: -; j_gene: TRBJ1-3; CDR3nt: TGTGCCAGCAGCCAAGATGAAACGGGTGGAAACACCATATATTTT; CDR3aa: CASSQDETGGNTIYF
v_gene: TRBV18; d_gene: -; abundance: -; j_gene: TRBJ1-1; CDR3nt: TGTGCCAGCTCACCCGGGGGGGAAAGGAACACTGAAGCTTTCTTT; CDR3aa: CASSPGGERNTEAFF
v_gene: TRBV2; d_gene: -; abundance: -; j_gene: TRBJ2-4; CDR3nt: TGTGCCAGCAGTGCGACAGCTATAGCCAAAAACATTCAGTACTTC; CDR3aa: CASSATAIAKNIQYF
v_gene: TRBV5-4; d_gene: -; abundance: -; j_gene: TRBJ1-1; CDR3nt: TGTGCCAGCAGATCTGCGGAGAACACTGAAGCTTTCTTT; CDR3aa: CASRSAENTEAFF
v_gene: TRBV2; d_gene: -; abundance: -; j_gene: TRBJ1-1; CDR3nt: TGTGCCAGCAGTGAAGAAACGGTCTTGAACACTGAAGCTTTCTTT; CDR3aa: CASSEETVLNTEAFF
v_gene: TRBV15; d_gene: -; abundance: -; j_gene: TRBJ1-1; CDR3nt: TGTGCCACCAGCAGGGAGGTCATGGACACTGAAGCTTTCTTT; CDR3aa: CATSREVMDTEAFF
v_gene: TRBV7-2; d_gene: -; abundance: -; j_gene: TRBJ2-1; CDR3nt: TGTGCCAGCAGCGCTTACGCTGGGGCTACCTACAATGAGCAGTTCTTC; CDR3aa: CASSAYAGATYNEQFF
v_gene: TRBV29-1; d_gene: -; abundance: once; j_gene: TRBJ1-5; CDR3nt: TGCAGCGTTGGAGGAGGGGGCAATCAGCCCCAGCATTTT; CDR3aa: CSVGGGGNQPQHF
v_gene: TRBV6-6; d_gene: TRBD2; abundance: -; j_gene: TRBJ2-3; CDR3nt: TGTGCCAGCAGTTACTTAGCGGGGGCCACAGATACGCAGTATTTT; CDR3aa: CASSYLAGATDTQYF
v_gene: TRBV27; d_gene: TRBD1; abundance: -; j_gene: TRBJ1-1; CDR3nt: TGTGCCAGCAGACAGGACAGGCTATATAACGTTGATGCTTTCTTT; CDR3aa: CASRQDRLYNVDAFF
v_gene: TRBV11-2; d_gene: -; abundance: -; j_gene: TRBJ1-4; CDR3nt: TGTGCCAGCAGCTTTAGGGGAGAAAAACTGTTTTTT; CDR3aa: CASSFRGEKLFF
v_gene: TRBV28; d_gene: TRBD1; abundance: -; j_gene: TRBJ2-2; CDR3nt: TGTGCCAGCAGTTTAAGTGGGACAGGGCACACCGGGGAGCTGTTTTTT; CDR3aa: CASSLSGTGHTGELFF
v_gene: TRBV7-9; d_gene: TRBD1; abundance: -; j_gene: TRBJ2-7; CDR3nt: TGTTCCAGCAGCCATCACCGGGACAGAAATAGCTACGAGCAGTACTTC; CDR3aa: CSSSHHRDRNSYEQYF
v_gene: TRBV6-6; d_gene: -; abundance: -; j_gene: TRBJ1-4; CDR3nt: TGTGCCAGCAGTTCCCGACAGCATGAAAAACTGTTTTTT; CDR3aa: CASSSRQHEKLFF
v_gene: TRBV5-5; d_gene: TRBD1; abundance: -; j_gene: TRBJ1-5; CDR3nt: TGTGCCAGCAGCCGGGACAGGGGGGATCAGCCCCAGCATTTT; CDR3aa: CASSRDRGDQPQHF
v_gene: TRBV2; d_gene: -; abundance: -; j_gene: TRBJ1-1; CDR3nt: TGTGCAGGGGCGGAAAACACTGAAGCTTTCTTT; CDR3aa: CAGAENTEAFF
v_gene: TRBV5-4; d_gene: TRBD2; abundance: -; j_gene: TRBJ2-5; CDR3nt: TGTGCCAGCAGCCCCGGGACTAACCAAGAGACCCAGTACTTC; CDR3aa: CASSPGTNQETQYF
v_gene: TRBV11-3; d_gene: TRBD2; abundance: once; j_gene: TRBJ2-1; CDR3nt: TGTGCCAGCAGCCAAAGCGGGGGGTCCCCCTACAATGAGCAGTTCTTC; CDR3aa: CASSQSGGSPYNEQFF
v_gene: TRBV7-3; d_gene: -; abundance: -; j_gene: TRBJ1-2; CDR3nt: TGTGCCAGCAGCTTGAGTCCGAACTATGGCTACACCTTC; CDR3aa: CASSLSPNYGYTF
v_gene: TRBV5-1; d_gene: -; abundance: -; j_gene: TRBJ2-2; CDR3nt: TGCGCCAGCAGCTTGGGACTAGACCATGCCGGGGAGCTGTTTTTT; CDR3aa: CASSLGLDHAGELFF
v_gene: TRBV2; d_gene: -; abundance: -; j_gene: TRBJ1-1; CDR3nt: TGTGCCAGCAGTGAGGGGGGGGTAACTGAAGCTTTCTTT; CDR3aa: CASSEGGVTEAFF
v_gene: TRBV5-4; d_gene: -; abundance: -; j_gene: TRBJ1-4; CDR3nt: TGTGCCAGCAGTCTGGACAAAGCAAAACTGTTTTTT; CDR3aa: CASSLDKAKLFF
v_gene: TRBV4-3; d_gene: -; abundance: -; j_gene: TRBJ2-7; CDR3nt: TGCGCCAGCAGCCAAGCCTCCCCCTGCGAGCAGTACTTC; CDR3aa: CASSQASPCEQYF
v_gene: TRBV19; d_gene: -; abundance: -; j_gene: TRBJ1-3; CDR3nt: TGTGCCAGTAGTCCGCGGGGGGCCGACTCTGGAAACACCATATATTTT; CDR3aa: CASSPRGADSGNTIYF